The 6 T cell receptor beta chains listed next were all sequenced from one sample in a study of blood T cell repertoires in COVID-19. Assay: immunoSEQ multiplex PCR; the TCRdb copy retains only in-frame clones and omits some. The table shows 77,000 or so clones, with about 70% occurring only once. The sequencing input was peripheral blood. The receptor source for this set is a woman of 80 years or more with active or convalescent COVID-19.

The chain couples TRBV10-2 to TRBJ2-1, with 9 positions matching TRBD2. From germline, CDR1 is WSHSY and CDR2 SAAADI. The CDR3 is 14 amino acids. V lost 7 bases to trimming and J lost 9 bases; unmatched junction nucleotides: 10. The CDR3 loop reads CASTDIAGVVEQFF. The DNA for the CDR3 is TGCGCCAGCACTGACATAGCGGGGGTTGTTGAGCAGTTCTTC.

Regarding this clone: Relative to the germline gene, one junction end is altered; a read error may explain this. The V and J genes are TRBV7-7 and TRBJ2-7; no definite D call. The V gene's germline CDR1 is SSHAT and CDR2 FNYEAQ (reference sequence). This CDR3 spans 13 amino acids. CDR3 amino acids: CASSLAGVNEQYF. DNA of the CDR3: TGTGCTAGCAGCTTAGCTGGAGTAAACGAGCAGTACTTC.

This rearrangement joins TRBV5-1 to TRBJ1-1; possible D gene TRBD1, 5 bases. Trimming removed 4 bases at V and 3 bases at J, with 10 bases between. Germline-derived CDR1 and CDR2 are SGHRS and YFSETQ. This CDR3 has 13 residues. The DNA for the CDR3 is TGCGCCAGCAGCCTCTCGGGGGACACTGAAGCTTTCTTT. Encoded protein: CASSLSGDTEAFF. The complete variable domain, with remaining parts taken from reference TRBV5-1 and TRBJ1-1, reads KAGVTQTPRYLIKTRGQQVTLSCSPISGHRSVSWYQQTPGQGLQFLFEYFSETQRNKGNFPGRFSGRQFSNSRSEMNVSTLELGDSALYLCASSLSGDTEAFFGQGTRLTVV.

V and J are TRBV7-2 and TRBJ2-2; D might be TRBD2 (5 bases). The CDR3 loop spans 15 amino acids. The V end lost 6 bases, the J end lost 2 bases, and 13 bases lay between the germline ends. Looked up from germline, CDR1 is SGHTA and CDR2 is FQGNSA. The CDR3 DNA reads TGTGCCAGCAGGTTCTCCGGGGTAAACACCGGGGAGCTGTTTTTT. Its protein is CASRFSGVNTGELFF.

The CDR3 DNA reads as TGTGCCAGCAGTTTAACCAGGGACTCTGGCTACACCTTC. Its translation is CASSLTRDSGYTF. The V and J genes are TRBV12-3 or TRBV12-4 and TRBJ1-2, with a tentative D call TRBD1 (5 bases). V gave up 2 bases and J gave up 7 bases, with 11 bases separating them. This CDR3 has 13 amino acids.

CDR3 in DNA: TGTGCCAGTAGTATAGTTAGCGGGATAGGGGAGCAGTTCTTC. Its translation: CASSIVSGIGEQFF. V gene TRBV19 combines with J gene TRBJ2-1, with TRBD2 identical over 8 bases. This CDR3 is 14 amino acids long. Unmatched junction bases numbered 6, after V lost 1 base and J lost 10 bases. The germline gives CDR1 LNHDA, CDR2 SQIVND (reference sequence).